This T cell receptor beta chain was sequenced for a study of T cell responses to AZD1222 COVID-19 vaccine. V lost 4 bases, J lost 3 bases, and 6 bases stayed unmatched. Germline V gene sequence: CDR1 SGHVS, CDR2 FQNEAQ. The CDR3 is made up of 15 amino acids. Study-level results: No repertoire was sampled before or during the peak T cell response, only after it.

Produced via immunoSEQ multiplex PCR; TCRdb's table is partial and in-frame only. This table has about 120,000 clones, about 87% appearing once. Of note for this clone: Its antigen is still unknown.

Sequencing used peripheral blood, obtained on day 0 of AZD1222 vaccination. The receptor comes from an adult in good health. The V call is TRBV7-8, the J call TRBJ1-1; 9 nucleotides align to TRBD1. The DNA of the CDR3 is TGTGCCAGCAGCTCGACAGGGGGAGTGTACACTGAAGCTTTCTTT. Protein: CASSSTGGVYTEAFF.